A single sample is the source of the 16 T cell receptor beta chains below, sequenced in a study of PD-L1 blockade in urothelial cancer. The method was immunoSEQ multiplex PCR; TCRdb's version includes in-frame clones alone and lacks a portion of them. The table includes about 41,000 clones, roughly 81% detected once. Time point reported: peripheral blood 6 weeks after treatment start. The sequenced sample was PBMCs, obtained around atezolizumab (anti-PD-L1) treatment. The receptors here all came from a man in his sixties or seventies with urothelial cancer.

The gene calls are TRBV19 and TRBJ2-2, with D possibly TRBD1 on 6 matching bases. CDR1 LNHDA and CDR2 SQIVND come from the germline V gene (reference sequence). CDR3 length: 19 residues. The ends were cut back, 3 bases at V and 4 bases at J, with 24 bases in the middle. The CDR3 protein is CASSIRNLDRKVVTGELFF. As DNA, the CDR3 is TGTGCCAGTAGTATTCGGAATCTAGACAGGAAGGTTGTCACCGGGGAGCTGTTTTTT.

The chain joins TRBV5-1 to TRBJ2-3; 8 bases map to TRBD1. This CDR3 is 16 amino acids long. Germline CDR1 SGHRS, CDR2 YFSETQ. Trimming removed 1 base from V and 1 base from J; junction bases left unmatched: 5. The chain's CDR3 is CASSLWGQAGTDTQYF. The DNA for the CDR3 is TGCGCCAGCAGCTTGTGGGGACAGGCAGGCACAGATACGCAGTATTTT.

The chain recombines TRBV5-1 with TRBJ1-1; 8 bases agree with TRBD1. Germline V gene lookup returns CDR1 SGHRS and CDR2 YFSETQ. The ends lost 4 bases at V and 6 bases at J; junction bases unmatched: 11. This CDR3 comprises 15 residues. The CDR3 bases are TGCGCCAGCAGCGGACTCGGACAGGGTAGCGCTGAAGCTTTCTTT. It encodes CASSGLGQGSAEAFF.

The gene calls are TRBV27 and TRBJ1-1; D remains unclear. The CDR3 contains 17 residues. V was cut by 0 bases and J by 4 bases, with 18 bases left in between. CDR1 and CDR2 from the germline V gene are MNHEY and SMNVEV (reference sequence). Here the CDR3 reads CASSLSDKTVLGTEAFF. As DNA, the CDR3 is TGTGCCAGCAGTTTATCGGATAAAACAGTACTAGGCACTGAAGCTTTCTTT.

The chain couples TRBV29-1 to TRBJ2-1, with TRBD2 as a possible D gene (6 bases). Germline loops: CDR1 SQVTM, CDR2 ANQGSEA. The CDR3 extends over 13 amino acids. V dropped 3 bases and J dropped 2 bases, with 8 bases sitting between them. The CDR3 here is CSVEASAYNEQFF. CDR3 sequence (DNA): TGCAGCGTTGAGGCTAGCGCCTACAATGAGCAGTTCTTC.

Only one count was recorded for this clone. The chain combines TRBV28 with TRBJ1-1; TRBD1 matches at 7 bases. CDR3 length equals 14 residues. Germline loops: CDR1 MDHEN, CDR2 SYDVKM. V shed 7 bases, J shed 5 bases, and the junction held 10 bases outside the gene matches. This chain's CDR3 is CASTETGRGTEAFF. In DNA, the CDR3 is TGTGCCAGCACCGAGACAGGGAGAGGGACTGAAGCTTTCTTT. Looking up the rest from reference TRBV28 and TRBJ1-1 gives the full variable domain: DVKVTQSSRYLVKRTGEKVFLECVQDMDHENMFWYRQDPGLGLRLIYFSYDVKMKEKGDIPEGYSVSREKKERFSLILESASTNQTSMYLCASTETGRGTEAFFGQGTRLTVV.

The genes are TRBV28 and TRBJ2-7, with D possibly matching TRBD1 (6 bases). Deletions cut 3 bases from V and 6 bases from J, with 21 bases between. Germline V lookup: CDR1 MDHEN, CDR2 SYDVKM. This CDR3 has 16 residues. CDR3 sequence (DNA): TGTGCCAGCAGTTTCAATCTTGGCAGGGGCAAGTTCGAGCAGTACTTC. Translation gives CASSFNLGRGKFEQYF.

V is TRBV2 and J is TRBJ2-1; a possible D gene is TRBD1 (6 bases). Germline CDR1 is SNHLY and CDR2 is FYNNEI. This CDR3 has 15 amino acids. Trimming shortened V by 6 bases and J by 0 bases, and 12 bases separated the two germline ends. The CDR3 protein is CASRDRSSSYNEQFF. CDR3 nucleotide sequence: TGTGCCAGCAGAGACAGGTCCAGCTCCTACAATGAGCAGTTCTTC.

The CDR3 DNA sequence: TGTGCCATCGGGGCAGGGGGCCTAAATGAGCAGTTCTTC. This codes for CAIGAGGLNEQFF. The chain recombines TRBV10-3 with TRBJ2-1, with 8 bases that match TRBD1. The CDR3 consists of 13 residues. V lost 8 bases to trimming and J lost 7 bases; unmatched junction nucleotides: 7. Germline V gene lookup returns CDR1 ENHRY and CDR2 SYGVKD.

The chain uses TRBV29-1 and TRBJ2-1, with D hard to call. V was trimmed by 6 bases and J by 6 bases, leaving 12 bases between them. This CDR3 spans 12 amino acids. The germline V gene has CDR1 SQVTM and CDR2 ANQGSEA. CDR3 sequence reads: CSVHLVINEQFF. The CDR3 region has the DNA TGCAGCGTGCACTTGGTTATCAATGAGCAGTTCTTC.

V gene TRBV9 combines with J gene TRBJ2-1; D may be TRBD1 (5 bases). The V gene's germline CDR1 is SGDLS and CDR2 YYNGEE. Trimming cost V 2 bases and J 9 bases, with 12 bases left between them. The CDR3 is 13 amino acids. The CDR3 DNA reads as TGTGCCAGCAGCGTTATAGGGGCAGGTGAGCAGTTCTTC. Protein product: CASSVIGAGEQFF.

V and J are TRBV30 and TRBJ1-1; D possibly corresponds to TRBD1 (5 bases). Trimming pared 3 bases from V and 7 bases from J, leaving 21 bases between. Germline loops: CDR1 GTSNPN, CDR2 SVGIG (reference sequence). CDR3 length: 15 amino acids. This chain's CDR3 is CAWSEHRGSLLEAFF. CDR3 sequence (DNA): TGTGCCTGGAGCGAACATAGGGGATCTTTGCTTGAAGCTTTCTTT.

The gene calls are TRBV2 and TRBJ2-1, with D perhaps matching TRBD2 (5 bases). Between the trimmed V and J ends, which lost 6 bases and 0 bases, there was a span of 12 bases. Germline CDR1 reads SNHLY; CDR2 reads FYNNEI. The CDR3 extends over 15 amino acids. The CDR3, as DNA: TGTGCCAGCAGCAGAGTAGGGAGCTCCTACAATGAGCAGTTCTTC. It codes for CASSRVGSSYNEQFF. The complete variable domain, with remaining parts taken from reference TRBV2 and TRBJ2-1, reads EPEVTQTPSHQVTQMGQEVILRCVPISNHLYFYWYRQILGQKVEFLVSFYNNEISEKSEIFDDQFSVERPDGSNFTLKIRSTKLEDSAMYFCASSRVGSSYNEQFFGPGTRLTVL.

V and J are TRBV6-6 and TRBJ2-5, with 7 bases fitting TRBD1. This CDR3 comprises 14 residues. Looked up from germline, CDR1 is MNHNY and CDR2 is SVGAGI (reference sequence). Trimming cost V 1 base and J 5 bases; bases outside gene matches: 4. CDR3 region: CASSYYDRAETQYF. CDR3 DNA sequence: TGTGCCAGCAGTTACTACGACAGGGCGGAGACCCAGTACTTC.

The rearrangement links TRBV4-1 to TRBJ1-1; 9 positions match TRBD1. CDR3 length: 19 residues. Unmatched junction bases numbered 12, after V lost 1 base and J lost 0 bases. The germline V gene encodes CDR1 MGHRA and CDR2 YSYEKL. CDR3: CASSQVLWDRVHMNTEAFF. The CDR3, as DNA: TGCGCCAGCAGCCAAGTTCTTTGGGACAGGGTGCATATGAACACTGAAGCTTTCTTT.

V is TRBV7-2 and J is TRBJ2-5; maybe TRBD2 (6 bases). CDR1 SGHTA and CDR2 FQGNSA come from the germline V gene. The CDR3 runs to 17 residues. V was pared by 0 bases and J by 4 bases, with 18 bases between. The CDR3: CASSLAGGIRRGETQYF. CDR3 sequence (DNA): TGTGCCAGCAGCTTAGCTGGCGGGATAAGACGAGGAGAGACCCAGTACTTC.